This T cell receptor beta chain appears in the sequencing data of a study of blood T cell repertoires in COVID-19. CDR1 is KGHSH, CDR2 LQKENI, per germline. The CDR3 sequence is 15 residues long. The V end was cut by 0 bases, the J end by 7 bases, with 12 bases between. Clones were sequenced by immunoSEQ multiplex PCR, and TCRdb holds only the in-frame ones, with some missing. The sample yields tens of thousands of clones, almost 90% seen once. This chain uses TRBV18 with TRBJ1-4, with D perhaps matching TRBD1 (5 bases). This sequence originates from an older man with acute or convalescent COVID-19. The sequencing input was peripheral blood. The DNA of the CDR3 is TGTGCCAGCTCACCACCGCAGGGCGGAGTTGAAAAACTGTTTTTT. Its protein product is CASSPPQGGVEKLFF.